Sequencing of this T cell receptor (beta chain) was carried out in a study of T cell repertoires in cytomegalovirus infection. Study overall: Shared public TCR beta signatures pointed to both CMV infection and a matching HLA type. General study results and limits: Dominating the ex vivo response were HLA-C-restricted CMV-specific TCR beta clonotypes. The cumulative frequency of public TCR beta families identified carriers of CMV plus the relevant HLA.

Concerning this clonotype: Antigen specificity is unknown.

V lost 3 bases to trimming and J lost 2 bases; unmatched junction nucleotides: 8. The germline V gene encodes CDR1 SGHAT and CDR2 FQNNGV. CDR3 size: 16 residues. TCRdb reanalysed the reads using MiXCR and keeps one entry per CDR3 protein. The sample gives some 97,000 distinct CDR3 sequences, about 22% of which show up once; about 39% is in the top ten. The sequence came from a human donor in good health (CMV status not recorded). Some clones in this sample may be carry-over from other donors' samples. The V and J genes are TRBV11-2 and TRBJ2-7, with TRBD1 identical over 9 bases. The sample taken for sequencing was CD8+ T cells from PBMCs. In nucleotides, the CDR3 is TGTGCCAGCAGCTTTCACCGGGACAGGGTTACCTACGAGCAGTACTTC. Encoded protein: CASSFHRDRVTYEQYF.